This TCR beta chain was captured in a study of blood T cells in healthy people across ages. The wider study: Capturing about one barcoded beta molecule per two T cells was achieved by template switching.

Primed by a sample-barcoded 5' primer and a J-beta primer mix, a second PCR proceeded for roughly 7 to 11 cycles. From the 5' RACE reads, TCRdb called clonotypes with MiXCR, one entry per CDR3 protein. The sample carries about 800,000 distinct CDR3 sequences, around a quarter recorded once. The CDR3 sequence is 14 residues long. V lost 6 bases to trimming and J lost 4 bases, with 18 bases between them. Germline V gives CDR1 DFQATT, CDR2 SNEGSKA (reference sequence). A note on this clonotype: Its antigen is as yet unknown.

Study outcomes and limitations: Age showed a roughly linear inverse relationship with TCR beta diversity per million T cells.

A further study also used this sample, focusing on T cells of mothers and their children. That work states: A few healthy Caucasian mothers and their six children were the donors. Slightly higher but non-significant overlap marked related mother-child pairs versus unrelated pairs.

The sequenced sample was blood. This rearrangement joins TRBV20-1 to TRBJ2-5; D is possibly TRBD1 or TRBD2 (5 bases each). The TCR sequence derives from a boy younger than 18 in good health. CDR3 region: CSATTGTLVETQYF. Written as DNA, the CDR3 is TGCAGTGCAACAACCGGGACGTTAGTAGAGACCCAGTACTTC.